This entry lists 18 T cell receptor beta chains sequenced from one sample in a study of blood T cell repertoires in COVID-19 (dated by TCRdb to about 2020). Libraries were prepared through the immunoSEQ multiplex PCR assay. The table comes from immuneACCESS by way of TCRdb, which keeps in-frame sequences with V and J called. Part of the clones is missing from these tables; in studies checked, under half for an unresolved V gene and the rest for unknown reasons. The sample yields roughly 390,000 clones; 70% to 90% were counted once. Jointly, the top ten make up less than 11% of the sample. The sample was peripheral blood. These receptors were taken from a woman aged 25 to 39 with COVID-19, enrolled during active disease.

The chain uses TRBV19 and TRBJ2-7, with 11 bases fitting TRBD1. The ends lost 5 bases at V and 2 bases at J; junction bases unmatched: 5. The CDR3 extends over 15 amino acids. CDR1 is LNHDA and CDR2 is SQIVND in the germline V gene (reference sequence). DNA of the CDR3: TGTGCCAGTAGTTCCCGGGACAGGGGGACCTACGAGCAGTACTTC. This sequence encodes CASSSRDRGTYEQYF.

The genes are TRBV29-1 and TRBJ2-5, with 8 nucleotides matching TRBD2. The CDR3 spans 17 residues. V was pared by 4 bases and J by 7 bases, with 20 bases of the junction left unmatched. Per the germline V gene, CDR1 is SQVTM and CDR2 is ANQGSEA. CDR3 bases: TGCAGCGTTGTGACCGCCTTAGGAGCGGGAGTGGGGGGGACCCAGTACTTC. It is translated as CSVVTALGAGVGGTQYF. Looking up the rest from reference TRBV29-1 and TRBJ2-5 gives the full variable domain: SAVISQKPSRDICQRGTSLTIQCQVDSQVTMMFWYRQQPGQSLTLIATANQGSEATYESGFVIDKFPISRPNLTFSTLTVSNMSPEDSSIYLCSVVTALGAGVGGTQYFGPGTRLLVL.

The chain has TRBV19 and TRBJ2-1; 8 nucleotides agree with TRBD2. V was pared by 2 bases and J by 6 bases, with 9 bases of the junction left unmatched. Per germline, CDR1 LNHDA and CDR2 SQIVND (reference sequence). This CDR3 is 16 amino acids long. The CDR3 nucleotides are TGTGCCAGTAGTATACTGGCGGGAGGCCATTCCAATGAGCAGTTCTTC. It encodes CASSILAGGHSNEQFF.

This clone has a single count. The chain's CDR3 is CSASYRLAGGRETQYF. DNA for the CDR3: TGCAGTGCTAGTTATAGACTAGCGGGAGGACGGGAGACCCAGTACTTC. This rearrangement joins TRBV20-1 to TRBJ2-5, with TRBD2 matching 13 bases. Looked up from germline, CDR1 is DFQATT and CDR2 is SNEGSKA (reference sequence). The trim removed 3 bases at V and 5 bases at J, leaving 9 bases unmatched. The CDR3 runs to 16 residues.

The rearrangement joins TRBV5-4 to TRBJ1-1; TRBD1 might be the D (6 bases). V lost 0 bases, J lost 6 bases, and 9 bases lay in between. Looked up from germline, CDR1 is SGHNT and CDR2 is YYREEE (reference sequence). The CDR3 runs to 13 residues. The CDR3 bases are TGTGCCAGCAGCTTGGTTGGGACACCTGAAGCTTTCTTT. Protein: CASSLVGTPEAFF.

This sequence joins TRBV9 and TRBJ2-1, with D possibly matching TRBD2 (5 bases). The CDR3 is 15 amino acids. CDR1 is SGDLS and CDR2 is YYNGEE in the germline V gene. Deletions cut 0 bases from V and 5 bases from J, with 12 bases between. The CDR3 loop is CASSVGGSPHNEQFF. CDR3 coding DNA: TGTGCCAGCAGCGTAGGAGGGAGTCCACACAATGAGCAGTTCTTC.

The chain recombines TRBV19 with TRBJ2-1; D gene unclear. The CDR3 extends over 15 amino acids. V lost 3 bases and J lost 8, with 17 bases in between. The V gene's germline CDR1 is LNHDA and CDR2 SQIVND (reference sequence). CDR3 nucleotides: TGTGCCAGTAGTATGGTTCGTCAGGTAATCGATGAGCAGTTCTTC. It is translated as CASSMVRQVIDEQFF.

CDR3 sequence: CASSPRDRETQYF. DNA for the CDR3: TGTGCCAGCAGCCCCCGGGACAGAGAGACCCAGTACTTC. The chain carries TRBV7-4 and TRBJ2-5, with TRBD1 matching 7 bases. The germline gives CDR1 SGHVT, CDR2 SQSDAQ. V lost 5 bases to trimming and J lost 4 bases; unmatched junction nucleotides: 4. There are 13 residues in the CDR3.

The rearrangement joins TRBV30 to TRBJ2-5; a weak D match, TRBD2 (6 bases). The CDR3 is made up of 13 amino acids. The germline CDR1 and CDR2 sequences are GTSNPN and SVGIG (reference sequence). V gave up 5 bases and J gave up 7 bases, with 17 bases separating them. The chain's CDR3 is CAWARDLSGTQYF. DNA of the CDR3: TGTGCCTGGGCAAGGGACTTAAGCGGGACCCAGTACTTC.

V gene TRBV11-3 combines with J gene TRBJ2-2; 8 bases align to TRBD2. CDR3 length equals 19 residues. CDR1 SGHNT and CDR2 YENEEA come from the germline V gene. The V and J ends lost 5 bases and 4 bases, in that order; junction bases with no gene match: 18. The CDR3 sequence is CASSNRISGRNPATGELFF. CDR3 DNA sequence: TGTGCCAGCAGCAACCGGATAAGCGGGAGAAACCCAGCCACCGGGGAGCTGTTTTTT.

This clone appeared a few times. The junction departs from germline at one end; a sequencing error may be responsible. V is TRBV5-1 and J is TRBJ2-7; D not certain. The CDR3 is 12 amino acids. The germline V gene encodes CDR1 SGHRS and CDR2 YFSETQ. In DNA, the CDR3 is TGCGCCAGCAGCTTTTTCTCCGACGAGCAGTACTTC. Its protein is CASSFFSDEQYF.

This chain uses TRBV20-1 with TRBJ2-1; D is unresolved. Deletions cut 3 bases from V and 0 bases from J, with 9 bases between. Germline V lookup: CDR1 DFQATT, CDR2 SNEGSKA (reference sequence). The CDR3 loop spans 14 amino acids. Here the CDR3 reads CSASQDLSYNEQFF. CDR3 nucleotide sequence: TGCAGTGCTAGTCAGGATCTCTCCTACAATGAGCAGTTCTTC.

This chain links TRBV5-1 with TRBJ2-7; TRBD1 might be the D (5 bases). Germline-derived CDR1 and CDR2 are SGHRS and YFSETQ. The CDR3 runs 15 residues. V was cut by 4 bases and J by 2 bases, with 16 bases left in between. This CDR3 reads CASSPARGRPYEQYF. The CDR3, as DNA: TGCGCCAGCAGCCCCGCTAGGGGCAGGCCCTACGAGCAGTACTTC.

The chain has TRBV7-9 and TRBJ2-5, with no clear D. Per germline, CDR1 SEHNR and CDR2 FQNEAQ (reference sequence). V was cut by 5 bases and J by 9 bases, with 10 bases left in between. This CDR3 is 11 amino acids long. In DNA form, the CDR3 reads TGTGCCAGCAGCCTGCAGGTGGCCCAGTACTTC. Translated: CASSLQVAQYF.

The genes are TRBV5-1 and TRBJ2-1; 9 bases map to TRBD2. Losses at the gene ends were 0 bases for V and 0 bases for J; bases not matched to a gene: 10. The V gene's germline CDR1 is SGHRS and CDR2 YFSETQ. This CDR3 spans 19 amino acids. The CDR3 region has the DNA TGCGCCAGCAGCTTGGTAGCTAGCGGGATTCCGAGCTCCTACAATGAGCAGTTCTTC. Amino acid sequence: CASSLVASGIPSSYNEQFF.

The V call is TRBV5-1, the J call TRBJ2-7; 9 positions agree with TRBD2. With V trimmed by 3 bases and J by 2 bases, 3 bases remained unmatched. Germline CDR1 SGHRS, CDR2 YFSETQ. This CDR3 has 14 amino acids. Here the CDR3 DNA reads TGCGCCAGCAGCTACAGGACTAGCGCCTACGAGCAGTACTTC. Translated: CASSYRTSAYEQYF.

The table lists this clone with a few counts. The chain carries TRBV28 and TRBJ2-7; D is unresolved. Germline lookup yields CDR1 MDHEN and CDR2 SYDVKM. Between the trimmed V and J ends, which lost 7 bases and 6 bases, there was a span of 19 bases. This CDR3 is built from 14 residues. Here the CDR3 DNA reads TGTGCCAGCAACTCTAGGCCGGTCCGAAGCGAGCAGTACTTC. It yields the protein CASNSRPVRSEQYF.

The rearrangement uses TRBV10-3 and TRBJ2-1, with D maybe TRBD2 (6 bases). The germline CDR1 and CDR2 sequences are ENHRY and SYGVKD. There are 16 residues in the CDR3. V lost 6 bases to trimming and J lost 0 bases, with 15 bases between them. CDR3 bases: TGTGCCATCAGCCATCCGGGACTGAGCTCCTACAATGAGCAGTTCTTC. Its translation: CAISHPGLSSYNEQFF.